These 17 T cell receptor beta chains originate from one sample sequenced in a study of T cell responses to AZD1222 COVID-19 vaccine. Here immunoSEQ multiplex PCR was the method, and the copy in TCRdb shows in-frame clones only, minus some. The sample gives 150,000 or so clones, about 90% of which show up once; about 4.6% is in the top ten. The specimen comprised peripheral blood, sampled on day 0 of AZD1222 vaccination. Receptor source: an adult in good health.

The V gene is TRBV5-4, the J gene TRBJ2-3; 7 bases match TRBD2. CDR3 length: 15 residues. Losses at the gene ends were 9 bases for V and 3 bases for J; bases not matched to a gene: 13. In germline, CDR1 is SGHNT, CDR2 YYREEE (reference sequence). The CDR3 DNA reads as TGTGCCACCCCAGGAGGGGCGGGAGCGACAGATACGCAGTATTTT. It encodes CATPGGAGATDTQYF.

The rearrangement links TRBV7-9 to TRBJ1-6, with 7 bases aligning to TRBD1. Germline V gene sequence: CDR1 SEHNR, CDR2 FQNEAQ (reference sequence). With V trimmed by 1 base and J by 5 bases, 2 bases remained unmatched. The CDR3 covers 15 residues. CDR3: CASSLGQGDNSPLHF. DNA for the CDR3: TGTGCCAGCAGCTTAGGACAGGGCGATAATTCACCCCTCCACTTT.

The J gene is TRBJ1-2, the V gene TRBV24-1; 8 bases agree with TRBD1. The V and J ends lost 0 bases and 6 bases, in that order; junction bases with no gene match: 2. CDR1 and CDR2 from the germline V gene are KGHDR and SFDVKD. This CDR3 has 14 amino acids. CDR3 nucleotides: TGTGCCACCAGTGATTTGTCCAGGGGGCATGGCTACACCTTC. As protein: CATSDLSRGHGYTF.

This chain uses TRBV7-9 with TRBJ2-1; D may correspond to TRBD1 or TRBD2 (5 bases each). Trimming left V 5 bases short and J 4 bases short, with 12 bases between. Per the germline V gene, CDR1 is SEHNR and CDR2 is FQNEAQ (reference sequence). CDR3 length: 14 amino acids. The CDR3 coding sequence is TGTGCCAGCAGCGATGGGGACCTGTACAATGAGCAGTTCTTC. Protein: CASSDGDLYNEQFF.

V and J are TRBV7-6 and TRBJ2-3; tentatively, D is TRBD2 (6 bases). Trimming left V 1 base short and J 4 bases short, with 15 bases between. The CDR3 length is 16 residues. Germline CDR1 reads SGHVS; CDR2 reads FNYEAQ. CDR3 loop: CASSLVLAGVADTQYF. Here the CDR3 DNA reads TGTGCCAGCAGCTTAGTACTAGCCGGGGTTGCAGATACGCAGTATTTT.

This chain uses TRBV20-1 with TRBJ2-7; D not certain. The CDR3 consists of 10 residues. The V gene's germline CDR1 is DFQATT and CDR2 SNEGSKA (reference sequence). Trimming removed 2 bases from V and 3 bases from J, with 2 bases in between. The CDR3 DNA sequence: TGCAGTGCTAGAATCTACGAGCAGTACTTC. Its translation is CSARIYEQYF.

The count of this clone is one. The chain links TRBV6-2 or TRBV6-3 to TRBJ2-7; 8 bases are shared with TRBD2. The CDR3 has 15 amino acids. J gave up 4 bases and V 6 bases, and 11 bases lay outside the gene matches. Looked up from germline, CDR1 is MNHEY and CDR2 is SVGEGT. This CDR3 reads CASSFEERETYEQYF. The CDR3 DNA sequence: TGTGCCAGCAGCTTCGAGGAGCGGGAGACGTACGAGCAGTACTTC.

This chain joins TRBV19 and TRBJ2-1; D may be TRBD1 (6 bases). The CDR3 is 13 amino acids. The V gene lost 5 bases and the J gene lost 6 bases, with 11 bases spanning the gap. Germline values: CDR1 LNHDA, CDR2 SQIVND (reference sequence). The CDR3 DNA is TGTGCCAGTAGTGTGGGACAACGCAATGAGCAGTTCTTC. Encoded protein: CASSVGQRNEQFF.

The gene calls are TRBV19 and TRBJ1-1; D is unresolved. V gave up 5 bases and J gave up 0 bases, with 13 bases separating them. This CDR3 is 15 amino acids long. Germline values: CDR1 LNHDA, CDR2 SQIVND (reference sequence). The CDR3 protein is CASSPRTELNTEAFF. The DNA for the CDR3 is TGTGCCAGTAGTCCTCGGACCGAGTTGAACACTGAAGCTTTCTTT.

The rearrangement links TRBV7-2 to TRBJ2-7; 7 nucleotides align to TRBD1. The CDR3 totals 14 residues. The V gene's germline CDR1 is SGHTA and CDR2 FQGNSA. V gave up 1 base and J gave up 5 bases; unmatched junction bases: 5. The CDR3 sequence: CASSLEQGSHEQYF. CDR3 sequence (DNA): TGTGCCAGCAGCTTAGAACAGGGGTCCCACGAGCAGTACTTC. Using reference TRBV7-2 and TRBJ2-7 for the parts outside the CDR3, the full variable domain is GAGVSQSPSNKVTEKGKDVELRCDPISGHTALYWYRQSLGQGLEFLIYFQGNSAPDKSGLPSDRFSAERTGGSVSTLTIQRTQQEDSAVYLCASSLEQGSHEQYFGPGTRLTVT.

A few counts support this clone. The chain recombines TRBV5-1 with TRBJ1-2; 8 positions match TRBD1. Per germline, CDR1 SGHRS and CDR2 YFSETQ. This CDR3 is built from 12 residues. Trimming at V came to 4 bases and at J to 7 bases, leaving 3 bases not matched to a gene. The CDR3 sequence: CASSPGQGGYTF. DNA of the CDR3: TGCGCCAGCAGCCCCGGACAGGGTGGCTACACCTTC.

The rearrangement links TRBV6-5 to TRBJ2-5, with unresolved D. This CDR3 has 11 amino acids. The V end lost 6 bases, the J end lost 5 bases, and 7 bases lay between the germline ends. Germline V CDR1 and CDR2: MNHEY, SVGAGI. The CDR3 DNA is TGTGCCAGCAGCCCGGCGGAGACCCAGTACTTC. Translated: CASSPAETQYF.

The chain employs TRBV5-4 and TRBJ2-3; maybe TRBD1 (6 bases). V was pared by 5 bases and J by 3 bases, with 22 bases between. The CDR3 runs to 17 residues. Per germline, CDR1 SGHNT and CDR2 YYREEE (reference sequence). CDR3 in DNA: TGTGCCAGCAGACGACTTGTGGGGGCTGCCAAGACAGATACGCAGTATTTT. Residues: CASRRLVGAAKTDTQYF.

The CDR3 loop is CAWSVPGGFSNQPQHF. As DNA, the CDR3 is TGTGCCTGGAGCGTCCCCGGCGGGTTCAGCAATCAGCCCCAGCATTTT. The chain combines TRBV30 with TRBJ1-5, with unresolved D. Germline V gives CDR1 GTSNPN, CDR2 SVGIG (reference sequence). The CDR3 totals 16 residues. Trimming cost V 3 bases and J 1 base, with 16 bases left between them.

The V and J genes are TRBV4-2 and TRBJ1-4; perhaps TRBD1 as D (5 bases). The V end lost 0 bases, the J end lost 8 bases, and 19 bases lay between the germline ends. The CDR3 loop spans 17 amino acids. Germline V gene sequence: CDR1 LGHNA, CDR2 YNFKEQ. CDR3 sequence reads: CASSQDRTGLSGEKLFF. The CDR3 bases are TGTGCCAGCAGCCAAGATCGGACGGGGCTGTCAGGGGAAAAACTGTTTTTT.

J is TRBJ1-3 and V is TRBV2; possibly TRBD1 for D (5 bases). This CDR3 spans 14 amino acids. Germline lookup yields CDR1 SNHLY and CDR2 FYNNEI. Trimming removed 4 bases at V and 4 bases at J, with 11 bases between. The CDR3 DNA reads as TGTGCCAGCAGTGCAGGGAATGACGGAAACACCATATATTTT. This translates into CASSAGNDGNTIYF. Based on the CDR3 plus reference TRBV2 and TRBJ1-3, the full variable domain is EPEVTQTPSHQVTQMGQEVILRCVPISNHLYFYWYRQILGQKVEFLVSFYNNEISEKSEIFDDQFSVERPDGSNFTLKIRSTKLEDSAMYFCASSAGNDGNTIYFGEGSWLTVV.

This clone has a single count. The chain has TRBV9 and TRBJ2-7; 7 bases align to TRBD2. With 3 bases clipped from V and 0 bases from J, the junction kept 6 bases outside the gene matches. The germline V gene encodes CDR1 SGDLS and CDR2 YYNGEE. This CDR3 has 15 residues. As DNA, the CDR3 is TGTGCCAGCAGCGCGTGGGGCGGGAGCTCCTACGAGCAGTACTTC. It is translated as CASSAWGGSSYEQYF.